This paragraph covers one T cell receptor (beta chain) sequence. No antigen is known for it. Only in-frame clones appear in the TCRdb table, and some are missing; sequencing was by immunoSEQ multiplex PCR. Here the sample spans fewer than 30,000 clones, roughly 78% being singletons. These data are taken from a study of T cell responses to AZD1222 COVID-19 vaccine. General observations from the study: Spike-specific TCR breadth and depth were elevated following two AZD1222 doses. Regions 160-218 and 743-854 dominated among vaccine-associated CD4 TCRs spanning spike. Only after the peak T cell response were repertoires sampled. Among those given AZD1222, only six were seropositive at baseline.

This sequence was found in an adult in good health. The sample was peripheral blood, taken on day 0 of AZD1222 vaccination.

The CDR3 region is CASSQRGGKDEQYF. CDR3 coding DNA: TGTGCCAGCAGCCAGCGGGGGGGCAAGGACGAGCAGTACTTC. The chain employs TRBV9 and TRBJ2-7; 10 bases are a match to TRBD2. CDR1 SGDLS and CDR2 YYNGEE come from the germline V gene. The J segment lost 5 bases and the V segment lost 4 bases, leaving 6 bases of the junction unmatched. This CDR3 has 14 amino acids.